This T cell receptor beta chain was recorded in a study of cytomegalovirus exposure and HLA in healthy donors. This clone has only one observation. Its antigen remains unknown. The CDR3 sequence is 14 residues long. The V segment lost 1 base and the J segment 10 bases; nucleotides outside the gene matches: 4. CDR1 is LGHNA, CDR2 YSLEER, per germline. Primers: 60 Vbeta forward and 13 Jbeta reverse. Sequencing was performed with immunoSEQ multiplex PCR; in TCRdb, only in-frame clones are kept and a portion is missing. The sample consists of 200,000 to 250,000 clones, approximately 90% of them appearing once. Regarding the study as a whole: Later analysis demonstrated an association between a missense DCLRE1C variant and TCR beta V- and J-gene trimming. Based on reports, TCR beta sequences accurately predicted HLA-A and HLA-B alleles for most subjects. Roughly uniform sequencing depth across donors was assumed, possibly incorrectly.

The clonotype originates from a woman aged 18 to 35 in good health and CMV-seronegative. The sequencing sample was made of PBMCs. This chain links TRBV4-3 with TRBJ1-1; 12 bases are shared with TRBD1. Here the CDR3 DNA reads TGCGCCAGCAGCCAAGGAGGGACAGGGGGCTTAGCTTTCTTT. Protein: CASSQGGTGGLAFF.